The rows below give T cell receptor beta chains drawn from one sample of a study of cytomegalovirus exposure and HLA in healthy donors. The assay was immunoSEQ multiplex PCR, and TCRdb's table has in-frame clones only and misses some. The table has about 120,000 clones, 70% to 85% seen once; the top ten hold 11%. The sequenced sample was PBMCs. All receptors come from a man aged 35-49 years in good health and CMV-seropositive. Both conserved end residues are part of each CDR3. Fields, in order: D gene, V gene, J gene, clone size, CDR3 protein. D genes are given only for firm matches. Clone size is given for some rows only: seen once, a few or many times, or a class if the clone is expanded.

D gene: .; V gene: TRBV18; J gene: TRBJ2-7; clone size: .; CDR3 protein: CASSPRQFSYEQYF
D gene: TRBD1; V gene: TRBV9; J gene: TRBJ1-2; clone size: .; CDR3 protein: CASSSKTGKSYGYTF
D gene: TRBD1; V gene: TRBV4-2; J gene: TRBJ1-6; clone size: .; CDR3 protein: CASSQEAGDRASDSPLHF
D gene: .; V gene: TRBV4-1; J gene: TRBJ2-7; clone size: few; CDR3 protein: CASSPERLYEQYF
D gene: .; V gene: TRBV5-4; J gene: TRBJ1-3; clone size: .; CDR3 protein: CASSLGTGWSGNTIYF
D gene: TRBD2; V gene: TRBV5-1; J gene: TRBJ2-4; clone size: .; CDR3 protein: CASSLEGLAGPSKNIQYF
D gene: TRBD2; V gene: TRBV5-1; J gene: TRBJ2-3; clone size: .; CDR3 protein: CASSPPLGAGNTDTQYF
D gene: TRBD2; V gene: TRBV7-2; J gene: TRBJ2-7; clone size: .; CDR3 protein: CASSPTGLAGLISYEQYF
D gene: .; V gene: TRBV9; J gene: TRBJ2-3; clone size: once; CDR3 protein: CASSGVGLTDTQYF
D gene: .; V gene: TRBV15; J gene: TRBJ1-6; clone size: .; CDR3 protein: CATSRDYSNSYNSPLHF
D gene: TRBD1; V gene: TRBV6-6; J gene: TRBJ2-2; clone size: .; CDR3 protein: CASSDLDRISTGELFF
D gene: .; V gene: TRBV18; J gene: TRBJ2-5; clone size: .; CDR3 protein: CASSPPSSGQGGETQYF
D gene: .; V gene: TRBV7-2; J gene: TRBJ1-5; clone size: once; CDR3 protein: CASSLAPGSNQPQHF
D gene: .; V gene: TRBV25-1; J gene: TRBJ2-1; clone size: .; CDR3 protein: CASSDPTGRGYNEQFF
D gene: .; V gene: TRBV5-1; J gene: TRBJ2-1; clone size: .; CDR3 protein: CASSLTGSSYNEQFF
D gene: .; V gene: TRBV19; J gene: TRBJ2-1; clone size: .; CDR3 protein: CASREDSSSYNEQFF
D gene: .; V gene: TRBV11-2; J gene: TRBJ1-4; clone size: .; CDR3 protein: CASSLRVTNEKLFF
D gene: TRBD2; V gene: TRBV7-2; J gene: TRBJ2-7; clone size: once; CDR3 protein: CASSLHGGVSYEQYF
D gene: TRBD1; V gene: TRBV28; J gene: TRBJ1-1; clone size: .; CDR3 protein: CASSRPGTASTEAFF
D gene: .; V gene: TRBV5-1; J gene: TRBJ2-1; clone size: .; CDR3 protein: CASSLDFRDEQFF
D gene: .; V gene: TRBV6-5; J gene: TRBJ1-1; clone size: .; CDR3 protein: CASSADGENTEAFF
D gene: .; V gene: TRBV29-1; J gene: TRBJ2-1; clone size: once; CDR3 protein: CSAGDGYNEQFF
D gene: .; V gene: TRBV28; J gene: TRBJ1-3; clone size: once; CDR3 protein: CASSFLLGGSGNTIYF